Listed below are T cell receptor beta chains from one sample, sequenced in a study of cytotoxic CD8 clonotypes in ibrutinib-treated CLL. Method: immunoSEQ multiplex PCR; TCRdb's copy keeps in-frame clones and lacks some. The sample comprises about 25,000 clones, roughly 85% of which are singletons, and about 8% rests with the top ten. Sequencing used PBMCs, obtained after 24 months of ibrutinib treatment. These receptors were collected from a human donor with chronic lymphocytic leukemia. Each CDR3 is given with its conserved first and last residue.

J gene	V gene	CDR3 protein
TRBJ2-5	TRBV9	CASSVGFSMETQYF
TRBJ1-3	TRBV10-3	CAISDYTGNTIYF
TRBJ2-5	TRBV27	CASSFRAGRETQYF
TRBJ1-1	TRBV7-6	CASSPAMRSTEAFF
TRBJ2-1	TRBV7-6	CASSLATGFPDNEQFF
TRBJ2-1	TRBV12-5	CASGLVLLEYNEQFF
TRBJ2-5	TRBV5-1	CASSVTPGLAGPQETQYF
TRBJ1-3	TRBV30	CAWSVGLSSGNTIYF
TRBJ1-1	TRBV9	CASSVGEGFAEAFF
TRBJ2-2	TRBV5-1	CASSSGGQGATGELFF
TRBJ1-3	TRBV6-5	CASSPRTDGNTIYF
TRBJ2-2	TRBV5-6	CASSLASLNTGELFF
TRBJ2-3	TRBV5-1	CASSLVPTGGGDTQYF
TRBJ2-7	TRBV27	CASSPDRGPLRSEQYF
TRBJ2-7	TRBV5-1	CASSLTGTSGGSYEQYF
TRBJ1-3	TRBV14	CASSQVALGNTIYF
TRBJ2-2	TRBV9	CASSPLGPRELFF
TRBJ2-5	TRBV6-5	CASSYSELAGQETQYF
TRBJ1-2	TRBV6-5	CASSWELDRGVGYTF
TRBJ1-2	TRBV19	CASSIERHYGYTF
TRBJ2-7	TRBV6-5	CASSYGTGKAYEQYF
TRBJ2-4	TRBV7-2	CASSLVWGAQNIQYF
TRBJ1-1	TRBV5-5	CASSADLQEMNTEAFF
TRBJ2-5	TRBV19	CASSTGTSGGQTQYF
TRBJ1-2	TRBV27	CASSPNRVGGYTF
TRBJ2-2	TRBV19	CASSTGPTINTGELFF
TRBJ1-5	TRBV29-1	CSVFIPGVGPQHF
TRBJ1-2	TRBV10-3	CTISDGQPHGYTF
TRBJ2-3	TRBV29-1	CSLKLAGDPDTQYF
TRBJ1-6	TRBV6-6	CASRVGDSPLHF
TRBJ2-7	TRBV7-6	CASSRMTGQAREQYF
TRBJ2-7	TRBV5-1	CASSPLTSGGYEQYF
TRBJ2-4	TRBV10-1	CASSESPYAKNIQYF
TRBJ2-1	TRBV7-6	CASSLVGKRGADNEQFF
TRBJ2-3	TRBV2	CASRTDNTDTQYF
TRBJ2-2	TRBV2	CASSEGHPTNTGELFF
TRBJ1-2	TRBV6-1	CASSGQGVYGYTF
TRBJ2-3	TRBV15	CATSRETSTDTQYF
TRBJ1-1	TRBV30	CAWRAGAGEAFF
TRBJ1-1	TRBV10-3	CAISEGQVNTEAFF
TRBJ2-7	TRBV15	CATSVGSYEQYF
TRBJ1-2	TRBV7-9	CASTSRGGINYGYTF
TRBJ2-5	TRBV6-5	CASSYHWGQETQYF
TRBJ2-7	TRBV19	CASSEPTGPYEQYF
TRBJ2-1	TRBV7-8	CASSRLAGGTYNEQFF
TRBJ1-2	TRBV6-5	CASRSPGTENYGYTF
TRBJ1-2	TRBV6-1	CASSVTGTHYGYTF
TRBJ1-2	TRBV19	CASSITAHGIYGYTF
TRBJ1-3	TRBV5-6	CASSFPTESGNTIYF
TRBJ2-4	TRBV18	CASSPPGLPAIQYF
TRBJ2-7	TRBV7-9	CASSPDNYEQYF
TRBJ1-1	TRBV20-1	CSADRGTEAFF
TRBJ2-5	TRBV15	CATSRTNQETQYF
TRBJ1-3	TRBV5-6	CASTLDRVSGNTIYF
TRBJ2-5	TRBV7-6	CASSLGQPETQYF
TRBJ2-5	TRBV5-1	CASSLAPGGLETQYF
TRBJ1-2	TRBV7-8	CASSPRANYGYTF
TRBJ1-1	TRBV6-6	CASRGGGNTEAFF
TRBJ2-3	TRBV6-1	CASSEAALRTQYF